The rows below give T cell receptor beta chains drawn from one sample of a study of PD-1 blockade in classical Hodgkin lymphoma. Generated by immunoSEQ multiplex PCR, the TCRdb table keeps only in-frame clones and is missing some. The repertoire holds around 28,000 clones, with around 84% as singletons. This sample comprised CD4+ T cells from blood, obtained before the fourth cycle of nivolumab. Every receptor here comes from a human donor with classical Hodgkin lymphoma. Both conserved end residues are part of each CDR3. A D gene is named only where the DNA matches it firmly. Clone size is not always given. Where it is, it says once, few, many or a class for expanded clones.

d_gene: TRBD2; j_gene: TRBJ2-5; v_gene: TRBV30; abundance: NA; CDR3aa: CAWEYTGTSHGTQYF; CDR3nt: TGTGCCTGGGAGTATACCGGGACTAGTCATGGGACCCAGTACTTC
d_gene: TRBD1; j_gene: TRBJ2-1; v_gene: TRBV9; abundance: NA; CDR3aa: CASSEPPGTGAYNEQFF; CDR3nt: TGTGCCAGCAGCGAACCCCCCGGGACAGGGGCTTACAATGAGCAGTTCTTC
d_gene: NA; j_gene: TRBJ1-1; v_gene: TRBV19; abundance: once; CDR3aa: CASSIFNTEAFF; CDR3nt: TGTGCCAGTAGTATTTTCAACACTGAAGCTTTCTTT
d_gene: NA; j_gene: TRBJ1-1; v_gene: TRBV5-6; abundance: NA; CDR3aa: CASSLTGFMNTEAFF; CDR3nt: TGTGCCAGCAGCTTGACAGGATTCATGAACACTGAAGCTTTCTTT
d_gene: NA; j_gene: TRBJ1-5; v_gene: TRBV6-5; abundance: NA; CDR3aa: CASSYGARCNQPQHF; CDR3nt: TGTGCCAGCAGTTATGGGGCCCGTTGTAATCAGCCCCAGCATTTT
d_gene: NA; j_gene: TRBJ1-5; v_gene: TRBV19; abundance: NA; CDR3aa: CASSDPGRGNQPQHF; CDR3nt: TGTGCCAGTAGCGATCCAGGGAGGGGCAATCAGCCCCAGCATTTT
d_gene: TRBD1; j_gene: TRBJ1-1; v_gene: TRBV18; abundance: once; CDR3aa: CASSSGTGVMNTEAFF; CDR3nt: TGTGCCAGCTCGTCTGGGACAGGAGTCATGAACACTGAAGCTTTCTTT
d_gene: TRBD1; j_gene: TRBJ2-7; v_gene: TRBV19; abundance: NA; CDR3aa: CASSSLARDRGLYEQYF; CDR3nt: TGTGCCAGTAGTTCGTTGGCCCGGGACAGGGGACTCTACGAGCAGTACTTC
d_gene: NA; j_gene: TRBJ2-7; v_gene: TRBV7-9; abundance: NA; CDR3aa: CASSLETGTNYEQYF; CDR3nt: TGTGCCAGCAGCCTAGAGACAGGAACCAACTACGAGCAGTACTTC
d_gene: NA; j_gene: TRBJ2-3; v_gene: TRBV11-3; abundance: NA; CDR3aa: CASSSNRGAGTQYF; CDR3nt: TGTGCCAGCAGCTCTAATCGGGGGGCGGGTACGCAGTATTTT
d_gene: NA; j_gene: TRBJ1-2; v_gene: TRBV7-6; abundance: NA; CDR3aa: CASSLSPRLGYTF; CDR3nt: TGTGCCAGCAGCTTATCCCCTCGGCTTGGCTACACCTTC
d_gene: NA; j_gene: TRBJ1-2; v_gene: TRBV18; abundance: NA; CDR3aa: CASSSQDEGYGYTF; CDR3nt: TGTGCCAGCTCATCTCAAGACGAGGGCTATGGCTACACCTTC
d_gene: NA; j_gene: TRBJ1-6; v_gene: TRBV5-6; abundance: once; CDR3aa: CASSLAGGVYNSPLHF; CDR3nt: TGTGCCAGCAGCTTGGCCGGGGGGGTATACAATTCACCCCTCCACTTT
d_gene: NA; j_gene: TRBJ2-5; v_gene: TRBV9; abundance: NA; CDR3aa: CASSEQGQETQYF; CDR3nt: TGTGCCAGCAGCGAACAGGGCCAAGAGACCCAGTACTTC
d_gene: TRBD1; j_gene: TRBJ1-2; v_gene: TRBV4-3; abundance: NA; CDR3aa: CASSQGTQGNYGYTF; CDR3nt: TGCGCCAGCAGCCAAGGAACACAGGGGAACTATGGCTACACCTTC
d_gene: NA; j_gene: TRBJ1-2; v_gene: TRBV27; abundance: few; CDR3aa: CASSLGSGRSGYTF; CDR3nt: TGTGCCAGCAGTTTAGGGAGCGGCCGCTCGGGCTACACCTTC
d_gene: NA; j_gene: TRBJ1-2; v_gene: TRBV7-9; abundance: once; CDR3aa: CASSLATGNYGYTF; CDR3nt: TGTGCCAGCAGCTTGGCAACAGGGAACTATGGCTACACCTTC
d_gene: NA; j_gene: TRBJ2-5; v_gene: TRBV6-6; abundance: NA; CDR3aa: CASILNPGQETQYF; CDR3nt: TGTGCCAGCATTCTAAACCCGGGTCAAGAGACCCAGTACTTC
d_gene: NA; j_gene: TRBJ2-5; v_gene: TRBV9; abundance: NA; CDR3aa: CASSVGAGPTQETQYF; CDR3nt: TGTGCCAGCAGCGTAGGGGCCGGGCCCACGCAAGAGACCCAGTACTTC
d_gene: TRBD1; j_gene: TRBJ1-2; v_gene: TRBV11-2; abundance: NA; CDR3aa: CASSPGTGNGYTF; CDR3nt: TGTGCCAGCAGCCCCGGGACAGGGAATGGCTACACCTTC
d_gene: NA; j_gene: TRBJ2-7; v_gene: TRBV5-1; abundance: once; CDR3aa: CASSLALGGEQYF; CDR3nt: TGCGCCAGCAGCTTGGCCTTGGGGGGCGAGCAGTACTTC
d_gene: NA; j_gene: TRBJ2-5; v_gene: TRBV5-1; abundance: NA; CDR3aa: CASSLGGVGTQYF; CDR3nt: TGCGCCAGCAGCTTGGGAGGTGTGGGGACCCAGTACTTC
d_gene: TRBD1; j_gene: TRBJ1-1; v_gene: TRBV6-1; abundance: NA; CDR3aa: CASSGNRGRTEAFF; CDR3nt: TGTGCCAGCAGTGGTAACAGGGGGCGGACTGAAGCTTTCTTT
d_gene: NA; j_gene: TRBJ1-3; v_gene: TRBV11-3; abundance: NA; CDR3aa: CASSPTAGNTIYF; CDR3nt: TGTGCCAGCAGCCCTACGGCAGGAAACACCATATATTTT
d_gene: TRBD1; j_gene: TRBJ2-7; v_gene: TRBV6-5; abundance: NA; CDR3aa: CASSYSDRGREEYF; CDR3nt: TGTGCCAGCAGTTACTCGGACAGGGGCCGGGAGGAGTACTTC
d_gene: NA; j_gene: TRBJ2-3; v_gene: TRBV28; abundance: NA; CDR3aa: CASSNREYTQYF; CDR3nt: TGTGCCAGCAGTAACCGAGAGTATACGCAGTATTTT
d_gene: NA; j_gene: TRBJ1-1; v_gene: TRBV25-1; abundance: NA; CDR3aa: CASSEFTPDTTEAFF; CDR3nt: TGTGCCAGCAGTGAATTCACCCCAGATACCACTGAAGCTTTCTTT
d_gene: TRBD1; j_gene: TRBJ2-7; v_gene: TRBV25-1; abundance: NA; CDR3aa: CASSEYRGRGEQYF; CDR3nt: TGTGCCAGCAGTGAATACAGGGGGCGCGGCGAGCAGTACTTC
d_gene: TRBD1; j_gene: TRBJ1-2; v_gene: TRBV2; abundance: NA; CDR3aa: CASSLANHRDRGPYGYTF; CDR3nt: TGTGCCAGCAGTCTCGCCAACCACCGGGACAGGGGTCCTTATGGCTACACCTTC